The rows below give T cell receptor beta chains drawn from one sample of a study of T cells in Graves' hyperthyroidism and ophthalmopathy. TCRdb re-called the multiplex PCR reads through MiXCR, storing one row per CDR3 protein. The sample shows 600,000 to 900,000 distinct CDR3 sequences, roughly 17% of them seen only once. Input material: blood. The receptors derive from a man younger than 35 with Graves' hyperthyroidism. Both conserved end residues are part of each CDR3. The D gene is left open where the match is weak. Only some rows state a clone size, as once, few, many or a class for expanded clones.

TRBV7-2,few,-,TRBJ2-1,TGTGCCAGCAGCCGTACTACCGAGCAGTTCTTC,CASSRTTEQFF
TRBV20-1,-,TRBD2,TRBJ2-5,TGCAGTGCTACCCCTCTAATGGCGGGAGGAGAAGAGACCCAGTACTTC,CSATPLMAGGEETQYF
TRBV24-1,-,TRBD2,TRBJ2-6,TGTGCCACCAGTGATCCCGGGGGGGGGGACAACGTCCTGACTTTC,CATSDPGGGDNVLTF
TRBV7-2,few,-,TRBJ2-3,TGTGCCAGCAGCTTAGACTCGTCAGATACGCAGTATTTT,CASSLDSSDTQYF
TRBV6-2/TRBV6-3,-,-,TRBJ1-1,TGTGCCACCGCCGGACCCACTGAAGCTTTCTTT,CATAGPTEAFF
TRBV2,many,-,TRBJ2-3,TGTGCCAGCAGTGGATCAGCGCGAGATACGCAGTATTTT,CASSGSARDTQYF
TRBV27,many,TRBD2,TRBJ2-1,TGTGCCAGCAGTTCCGACTCGGGGGGTTGGGTGTACAATGAGCAGTTCTTC,CASSSDSGGWVYNEQFF
TRBV2,many,-,TRBJ2-4,TGTGCCAGCAGCGCCGGACTGCGAAGAGGCAAAAACATTCAGTACTTC,CASSAGLRRGKNIQYF
TRBV7-9,many,TRBD1,TRBJ2-7,TGTGCCAGCAGCTACACAGGGGACGAGCAGTACTTC,CASSYTGDEQYF
TRBV9,many,-,TRBJ2-7,TGTGCCAGCAGCGTAACCGGAGGAAGCTCCTACGAGCAGTACTTC,CASSVTGGSSYEQYF
TRBV19,-,TRBD2,TRBJ2-2,TGTGCCAGTAGTATCCTAGCGGGACCCTTTAACACCGGGGAGCTGTTTTTT,CASSILAGPFNTGELFF
TRBV2,many,-,TRBJ2-3,TGTGCCAACCCACCGGGACTGTTGAGCACAGATACGCAGTATTTT,CANPPGLLSTDTQYF
TRBV2,-,-,TRBJ2-7,TGTGCCAGCAGTGGGCGGGCTAGCGAGACGTACTTC,CASSGRASETYF
TRBV28,many,-,TRBJ1-5,TGTGCCAGCAGACACATGGTAAATTGGGGGCGGCATCAGCCCCAGCATTTT,CASRHMVNWGRHQPQHF
TRBV18,many,-,TRBJ2-3,TGTGCCAGCTCACCACAAACTAGCACAGATACGCAGTATTTT,CASSPQTSTDTQYF
TRBV11-2,-,-,TRBJ1-3,TGTGCCAGCAGCCCGGGGTGGGGTCACACCATATATTTT,CASSPGWGHTIYF
TRBV11-2,many,TRBD2,TRBJ2-1,TGTGCCAGCAGCTCCCTTGGACTAGCGGCGCGAAGGAGAGAGCAGTTCTTC,CASSSLGLAARRREQFF
TRBV6-2/TRBV6-3,-,TRBD2,TRBJ2-3,TGTGCCAGTAGACTAGCGGGAGTTAAAGATACGCAGTATTTT,CASRLAGVKDTQYF
TRBV12-3/TRBV12-4,many,-,TRBJ2-7,TGTGCCAGCAGTTCCTCCCGGGGCAGACAAGAGCAGTACTTC,CASSSSRGRQEQYF
TRBV12-3/TRBV12-4,many,TRBD2,TRBJ2-7,TGTGCCAGCAGCCCGGGGGGTAGGAGCTCCTACGAGCAGTACTTC,CASSPGGRSSYEQYF
TRBV12-3/TRBV12-4,many,-,TRBJ1-1,TGTGCCAGCAGTTTGGTCCTGGGCACTGAAGCTTTCTTT,CASSLVLGTEAFF
TRBV6-2/TRBV6-3,-,TRBD1,TRBJ2-7,TGTGCCAGCAGTTCGGGACAGGCCCTCGAGCAGTACTTC,CASSSGQALEQYF
TRBV7-9,many,TRBD1,TRBJ2-7,TGTGCCAGCAGCTCAACACAGGGGCTCTCCTACGAGCAGTACTTC,CASSSTQGLSYEQYF
TRBV5-1,few,-,TRBJ2-1,TGCGCCAGCAGCTTGGAGGGATTTGCCTACAATGAGCAGTTCTTC,CASSLEGFAYNEQFF
TRBV7-2,-,-,TRBJ2-7,TGTGCCAGCAGCCTTTCCTTCTACGAGCAGTACTTC,CASSLSFYEQYF
TRBV20-1,many,TRBD1,TRBJ2-3,TGCAGTGCTACGGGACAGAGAGCTTACTTCACAGATACGCAGTATTTT,CSATGQRAYFTDTQYF
TRBV29-1,-,-,TRBJ2-3,TGCAGCGTTGCCGGGGGCGGGGGCACAGATACGCAGTATTTT,CSVAGGGGTDTQYF
TRBV7-2,few,-,TRBJ2-1,TGTGCCAGCAGCTTAGTGGGTTGGGAGCAGTTCTTC,CASSLVGWEQFF
TRBV12-3/TRBV12-4,many,TRBD2,TRBJ2-7,TGTGCCAGCAGTCCACTAGCGGTGCCTGGGGGCGAGCAGTACTTC,CASSPLAVPGGEQYF
TRBV14,-,-,TRBJ2-7,TGTGCCAGCAGCCAAGTACTCTCCTACGAGCAGTACTTC,CASSQVLSYEQYF
TRBV29-1,-,TRBD2,TRBJ2-2,TGCAGCGTTGAATTCCCTAGCGGGAGGGCCCACGGGGAGCTGTTTTTT,CSVEFPSGRAHGELFF
TRBV28,-,-,TRBJ2-2,TGTGCCAGCAGTTCCCCAGCGGAAACGAACACCGGGGAGCTGTTTTTT,CASSSPAETNTGELFF
TRBV29-1,-,-,TRBJ2-7,TGCAGCGTTGAAGGAGGGGAATCCTACGAGCAGTACTTC,CSVEGGESYEQYF
TRBV19,few,TRBD1,TRBJ2-2,TGTGCCAGTACTGGGACAGGGAGGGCGAACACCGGGGAGCTGTTTTTT,CASTGTGRANTGELFF
TRBV11-2,-,TRBD2,TRBJ2-1,TGTGCCAGCAGAATACTAGCGGGATATGAGCAGTTCTTC,CASRILAGYEQFF
TRBV2,-,TRBD1,TRBJ1-6,TGTGCCAGCAGCGACGGACAGGGTCATTCACCCCTCCACTTT,CASSDGQGHSPLHF
TRBV19,few,TRBD2,TRBJ2-1,TGTGCCAGTAGGACCTCAGCGGGAGTTACCCGCAATGAGCAGTTCTTC,CASRTSAGVTRNEQFF
TRBV10-1,many,-,TRBJ2-7,TGCGCCAGCAGTGAGTTGACAAATCCCTACGAGCAGTACTTC,CASSELTNPYEQYF
TRBV27,many,TRBD1,TRBJ1-2,TGTGCCAGCAGTCCCCTGACAGGGAGGGGTGGCTACACCTTC,CASSPLTGRGGYTF
TRBV12-3/TRBV12-4,-,-,TRBJ1-5,TGTGCCAGTGCAGGTAGCAATCAGCCCCAGCATTTT,CASAGSNQPQHF
TRBV2,many,-,TRBJ1-2,TGTGCCAGCAGTGGGGGGGCCAACTATGGCTACACCTTC,CASSGGANYGYTF
TRBV19,-,-,TRBJ1-1,TGTGCCAGTAATACGTCCAGTTTGGCTTTCTTT,CASNTSSLAFF
TRBV28,many,TRBD1,TRBJ2-1,TGTGCCAGCAGTGCACTGACAGGGGGTCGCTACAATGAGCAGTTCTTC,CASSALTGGRYNEQFF
TRBV9,-,-,TRBJ1-2,TGTGCCAGCAGCGTCCGAGAGGTGGGGGGCAATACCTATGGCTACACCTTC,CASSVREVGGNTYGYTF
TRBV7-2,few,-,TRBJ1-2,TGTGCCAGCAGTTTTAAAGGGCCCGGGACGGCGGACTTCTATGGCTACACCTTC,CASSFKGPGTADFYGYTF
TRBV27,few,-,TRBJ1-3,TGTGCCAGCAGTTTGAGTGCGGCGGGTGGAAACACCATATATTTT,CASSLSAAGGNTIYF
TRBV24-1,-,-,TRBJ2-7,TGTGCCACTACTGATTCTAGGGCCTACGAGCAGTACTTC,CATTDSRAYEQYF
TRBV9,-,-,TRBJ2-5,TGTGCCAGCAGCGCGACTAGTATGGAGACCCAGTACTTC,CASSATSMETQYF
TRBV20-1,many,-,TRBJ2-5,TGCAGTGCTAGAGCCCCCCAGCGTTCGGAGACCCAGTACTTC,CSARAPQRSETQYF
TRBV28,many,-,TRBJ2-3,TGTGCCAGCAGATTTGCCCAGAGAGTTGGAGATACGCAGTATTTT,CASRFAQRVGDTQYF
TRBV7-2,-,-,TRBJ2-7,TGTGCCAGCAGCACCTCCGGGACCACATACGAGCAGCACTTC,CASSTSGTTYEQHF
TRBV29-1,-,-,TRBJ2-7,TGCAGCGTGACGGACAGTCTGACCTACGAGCAGTACTTC,CSVTDSLTYEQYF
TRBV3-1,many,-,TRBJ2-1,TGTGCCAGCAGCCTAAGGACTGTCGGGAACAATGAGCAGTTCTTC,CASSLRTVGNNEQFF
TRBV27,many,-,TRBJ2-7,TGTGCCAGCAGTTTATCACTTGCGTCCCACGAGCAGTACTTC,CASSLSLASHEQYF
TRBV6-1,many,-,TRBJ2-3,TGTGCCAGCAGACGCGACGGCACAGATACGCAGTATTTT,CASRRDGTDTQYF
TRBV29-1,-,-,TRBJ1-4,TGCAGCGTTCAGGTCGACGGGCCTGAAAAACTGTTTTTT,CSVQVDGPEKLFF
TRBV29-1,many,TRBD1,TRBJ2-1,TGCAGCGTGGGACAGGGGACACGGGGTGAGCAGTTCTTC,CSVGQGTRGEQFF
TRBV28,-,-,TRBJ1-4,TGTGCCAGCAGTGCGAACAGGGTTCGAGATGAAAAACTGTTTTTT,CASSANRVRDEKLFF
TRBV6-2/TRBV6-3,many,-,TRBJ2-7,TGTGCCAGCAGTTACCCACCAGGACACGCCTACGAGCAGTACTTC,CASSYPPGHAYEQYF
TRBV12-5,many,-,TRBJ2-5,TGTGCTAGTGGTTCCGACAGCTCACAAGAGACCCAGTACTTC,CASGSDSSQETQYF